The 15 T cell receptor beta chains below all came from one sample that was sequenced in a study of metastatic and nonmetastatic thyroid tumors. TCRdb re-called clones via MiXCR from the PCR reads. In the table there are about 48,000 clones, less than 25% of which are singletons. None of the patients had undergone any treatment ahead of thyroid surgery. Sequencing was done on a sample of blood. The receptors stem from a male donor with papillary thyroid cancer or a benign thyroid nodule (not recorded which). Some clones in this sample may be carry-over from other donors' samples.

This clone was observed at least ten times. The chain carries TRBV6-1 and TRBJ2-7, with D perhaps TRBD2 (6 bases). Trimming removed 6 bases at V and 2 bases at J, with 14 bases between. The CDR3 loop spans 14 amino acids. CDR1 is MNHNS, CDR2 SASEGT, per germline. The CDR3 sequence: CASRSSGPTYEQYF. The CDR3 DNA is TGTGCCAGCAGGTCCAGCGGGCCGACCTACGAGCAGTACTTC.

As concerns this clone: Relative to the germline gene, one junction end is altered; a read error may explain this. This chain uses TRBV19 with TRBJ2-3; TRBD2 agrees at 7 bases. This CDR3 is 14 amino acids long. Per the germline V gene, CDR1 is LNHDA and CDR2 is SQIVND (reference sequence). CDR3 region: CASGIVGLADTQYF. The CDR3 DNA reads as TGTGCCAGTGGTATTGTCGGACTAGCAGATACGCAGTATTTT.

This clone has a count of ten or more. The rearrangement uses TRBV3-1 and TRBJ2-2; TRBD2 aligns across 10 bases. The germline gives CDR1 LGHDT, CDR2 YNNKEL (reference sequence). The CDR3 extends over 17 amino acids. V shed 3 bases, J shed 5 bases, and the junction held 9 bases outside the gene matches. CDR3 loop: CASSQLWTSGGTGELFF. CDR3 nucleotide sequence: TGTGCCAGCAGCCAGCTCTGGACTAGCGGAGGAACCGGGGAGCTGTTTTTT.

This chain links TRBV7-3 with TRBJ2-3; 7 bases align to TRBD2. After removal of 5 bases from V and 4 bases from J, the junction contained 12 bases not matched to a gene. The CDR3 is 16 residues long. The germline gives CDR1 SGHTA, CDR2 FQGTGA. CDR3 bases: TGTGCCAGCAGCCCCTGGGGAGGGGCGGGATCAGATACGCAGTATTTT. As protein: CASSPWGGAGSDTQYF.

Many counts were recorded for this clone. Other DNA sequences in the sample encode the same CDR3. This chain links TRBV2 with TRBJ2-7; possible D gene TRBD2, 6 bases. Germline loops: CDR1 SNHLY, CDR2 FYNNEI. V was shortened by 7 bases and J by 2 bases, with 21 bases between the two germline ends. This CDR3 is built from 16 residues. For the CDR3, the DNA is TGTGCCAGCAATCCCCGGGGGACCTCACCCCCCTACGAGCAGTACTTC. Protein product: CASNPRGTSPPYEQYF.

This clone has at least ten counts. The gene calls are TRBV12-3 or TRBV12-4 and TRBJ1-1, with D unclear. The CDR3 covers 16 residues. Trimming took off 1 base at V and 0 bases at J, with 12 bases between the two ends. The CDR3 spells CASSLGSVYMNTEAFF. CDR3 coding DNA: TGTGCCAGCAGTTTAGGGAGTGTTTACATGAACACTGAAGCTTTCTTT.

This clone was seen only a few times. Its ends do not fully match the called genes, so a read error is possible. The genes are TRBV24-1 and TRBJ2-7; D remains ambiguous. The CDR3 loop spans 15 amino acids. Germline assignment: CDR1 KGHDR and CDR2 SFDVKD. The CDR3 nucleotides are TGTGCAACCAGTGATCAGCGACGGGCCCCCTACGAGCAGTACTTC. Protein: CATSDQRRAPYEQYF.

This clone showed up many times. The chain has TRBV27 and TRBJ2-2, with TRBD2 as a possible D gene (5 bases). Germline V lookup: CDR1 MNHEY, CDR2 SMNVEV (reference sequence). Trimming cost V 6 bases and J 6 bases, with 14 bases left between them. The CDR3 contains 14 residues. Here the CDR3 DNA reads TGTGCCAGCAGCATGGCCGGAGGATCCGGGGAGCTGTTTTTT. It encodes CASSMAGGSGELFF.

The genes are TRBV11-3 and TRBJ2-1, with TRBD1 matching over 7 bases. With V trimmed by 5 bases and J by 10 bases, 5 bases remained unmatched. The germline V gene encodes CDR1 SGHNT and CDR2 YENEEA. CDR3 length equals 12 residues. The CDR3 DNA reads TGTGCCAGCAGCCAACCGGGACAGGAGCAGTTCTTC. This translates into CASSQPGQEQFF.

A word on this clone: The junction shows a germline mismatch at one end, possibly a read error. This chain uses TRBV6-4 with TRBJ2-1, with D maybe TRBD2 (6 bases). The germline V gene has CDR1 MRHNA and CDR2 SNTAGT. The CDR3 length is 15 residues. CDR3 nucleotide sequence: TGTGCCAGCAGTCCCTCGGCGAGCGGGTGGGAAGAGCTGTTCTTC. As protein: CASSPSASGWEELFF.

The table lists this clone with a few counts. At one boundary the junction diverges from the germline segment, which might be a read error. This chain connects TRBV6-1 to TRBJ2-1, with D possibly TRBD1 on 5 matching bases. Looked up from germline, CDR1 is MNHNS and CDR2 is SASEGT. The length of the CDR3 is 16 residues. The CDR3 sequence is CASSEFPGMMYNDQFF. The CDR3 DNA sequence: TGTGCCAGCAGTGAATTCCCAGGGATGATGTACAATGATCAGTTCTTC.

This clone showed up many times. This could be a read error, since a much larger clone is one nucleotide away. The J gene is TRBJ1-2, the V gene TRBV6-5; a weak D match, TRBD1 (5 bases). V was clipped by 0 bases and J by 7 bases, with 12 bases between them. The CDR3 loop spans 14 amino acids. Germline CDR1 is MNHEY and CDR2 is SVGAGI. The CDR3: CASSYSGLRGGYTF. The DNA for the CDR3 is TGTGCCAGCAGTTACTCGGGACTTCGAGGTGGCTACACCTTC.

The chain joins TRBV7-2 to TRBJ2-7; D gene ambiguous. Germline CDR1 reads SGHTA; CDR2 reads FQGNSA. Trimming removed 2 bases at V and 2 bases at J, with 10 bases between. The CDR3 spans 14 residues. Written as DNA, the CDR3 is TGTGCCAGCAGCTTAACCCCCGCCCCCTACGAGCAGTACTTC. Its protein is CASSLTPAPYEQYF.

At least ten counts were recorded for this clone. This chain joins TRBV5-4 and TRBJ1-2; the D is unclear. Germline lookup yields CDR1 SGHNT and CDR2 YYREEE (reference sequence). Trimming stripped 0 bases from V and 5 bases from J, with 5 bases between. This CDR3 is 12 amino acids long. CDR3 region: CASSLVGYGYTF. The DNA of the CDR3 is TGTGCCAGCAGCTTGGTGGGATATGGCTACACCTTC.

In this sample, this clone turned up a few times. The chain links TRBV6-2 or TRBV6-3 to TRBJ2-7; 15 bases are a match to TRBD2. With V trimmed by 6 bases and J by 1 base, 7 bases remained unmatched. The CDR3 extends over 17 amino acids. Germline V lookup: CDR1 MNHEY, CDR2 SVGEGT. CDR3 bases: TGTGCCAGCAGCACCGGGACTAGCGGGAGGAAATCCTACGAGCAGTACTTC. It encodes CASSTGTSGRKSYEQYF.